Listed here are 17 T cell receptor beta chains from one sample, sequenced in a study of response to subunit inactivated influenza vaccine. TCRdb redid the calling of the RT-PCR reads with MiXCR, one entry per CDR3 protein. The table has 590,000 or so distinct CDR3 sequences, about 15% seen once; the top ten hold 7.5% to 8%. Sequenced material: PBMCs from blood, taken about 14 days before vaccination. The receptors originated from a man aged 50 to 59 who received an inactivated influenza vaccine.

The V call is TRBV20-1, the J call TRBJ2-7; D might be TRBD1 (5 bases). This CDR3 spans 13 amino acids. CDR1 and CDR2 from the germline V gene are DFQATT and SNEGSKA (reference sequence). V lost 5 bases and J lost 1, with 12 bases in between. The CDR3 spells CSALTTASYEQYF. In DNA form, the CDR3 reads TGCAGTGCTCTCACGACAGCATCCTACGAGCAGTACTTC.

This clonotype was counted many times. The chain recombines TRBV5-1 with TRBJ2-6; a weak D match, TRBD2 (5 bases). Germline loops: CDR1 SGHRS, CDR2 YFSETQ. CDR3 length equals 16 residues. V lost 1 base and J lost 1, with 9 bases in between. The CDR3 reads CASSLSDYSGANVLTF. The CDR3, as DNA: TGCGCCAGCAGCTTGTCAGACTATTCTGGGGCCAACGTCCTGACTTTC.

CDR3 sequence reads: CASSFFAESDTQYF. For the CDR3, the DNA is TGTGCCAGCAGTTTTTTTGCAGAATCAGATACGCAGTATTTT. The rearrangement links TRBV27 to TRBJ2-3; D is unresolved. Germline CDR1 MNHEY, CDR2 SMNVEV (reference sequence). The CDR3 loop spans 14 amino acids. Trimming cost V 3 bases and J 4 bases, with 11 bases left between them.

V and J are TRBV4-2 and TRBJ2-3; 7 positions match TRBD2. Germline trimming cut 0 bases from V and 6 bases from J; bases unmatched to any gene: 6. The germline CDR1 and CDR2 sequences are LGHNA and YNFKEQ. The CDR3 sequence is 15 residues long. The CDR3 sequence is CASSQDRGGSDTQYF. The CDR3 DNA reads TGTGCCAGCAGCCAAGATAGAGGCGGGAGTGATACGCAGTATTTT.

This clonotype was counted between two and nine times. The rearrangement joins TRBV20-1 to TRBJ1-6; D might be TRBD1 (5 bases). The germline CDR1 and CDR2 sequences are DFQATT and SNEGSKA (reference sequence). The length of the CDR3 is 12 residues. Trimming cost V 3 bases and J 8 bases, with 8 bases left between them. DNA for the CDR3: TGCAGTGCTAGGGCAGGGCATTCACCCCTCCACTTT. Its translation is CSARAGHSPLHF.

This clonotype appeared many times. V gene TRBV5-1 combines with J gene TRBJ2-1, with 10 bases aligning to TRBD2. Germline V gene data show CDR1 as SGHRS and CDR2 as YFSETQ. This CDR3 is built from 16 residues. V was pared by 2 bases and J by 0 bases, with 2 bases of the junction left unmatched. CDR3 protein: CASSFSGRLSYNEQFF. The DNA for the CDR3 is TGCGCCAGCAGCTTTAGCGGGAGGCTCTCCTACAATGAGCAGTTCTTC.

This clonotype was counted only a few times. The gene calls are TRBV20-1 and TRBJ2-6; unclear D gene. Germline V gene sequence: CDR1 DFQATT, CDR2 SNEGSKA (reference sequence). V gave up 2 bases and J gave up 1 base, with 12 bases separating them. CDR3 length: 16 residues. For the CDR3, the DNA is TGCAGTGCTAGATTAAGCTCGGGTTCTGGGGCCAACGTCCTGACTTTC. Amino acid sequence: CSARLSSGSGANVLTF.

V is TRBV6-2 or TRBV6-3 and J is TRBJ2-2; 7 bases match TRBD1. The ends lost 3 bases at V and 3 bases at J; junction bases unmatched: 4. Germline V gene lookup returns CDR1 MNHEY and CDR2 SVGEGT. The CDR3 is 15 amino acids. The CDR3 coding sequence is TGTGCCAGCAGTTATCACGGGACAGACACCGGGGAGCTGTTTTTT. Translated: CASSYHGTDTGELFF.

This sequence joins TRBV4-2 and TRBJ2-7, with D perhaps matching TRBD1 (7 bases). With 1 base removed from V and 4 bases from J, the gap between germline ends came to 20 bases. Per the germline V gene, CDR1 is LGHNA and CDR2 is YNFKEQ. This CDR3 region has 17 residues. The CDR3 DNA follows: TGTGCCAGCAGCCAAGGACAGGGCGCGGGAAATCGATACGAGCAGTACTTC. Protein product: CASSQGQGAGNRYEQYF.

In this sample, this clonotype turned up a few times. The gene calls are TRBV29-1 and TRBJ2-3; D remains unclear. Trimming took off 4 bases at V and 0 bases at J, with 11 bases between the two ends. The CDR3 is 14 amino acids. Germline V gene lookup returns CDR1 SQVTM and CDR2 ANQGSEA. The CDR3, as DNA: TGCAGCGTTGGAGTGTATTCTAGCACAGATACGCAGTATTTT. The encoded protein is CSVGVYSSTDTQYF.

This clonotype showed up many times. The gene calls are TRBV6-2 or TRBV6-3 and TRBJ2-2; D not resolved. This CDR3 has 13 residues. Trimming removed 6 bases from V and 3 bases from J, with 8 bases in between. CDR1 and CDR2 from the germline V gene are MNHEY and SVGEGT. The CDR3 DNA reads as TGTGCCAGCAGGCAAGACTACACCGGGGAGCTGTTTTTT. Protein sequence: CASRQDYTGELFF.

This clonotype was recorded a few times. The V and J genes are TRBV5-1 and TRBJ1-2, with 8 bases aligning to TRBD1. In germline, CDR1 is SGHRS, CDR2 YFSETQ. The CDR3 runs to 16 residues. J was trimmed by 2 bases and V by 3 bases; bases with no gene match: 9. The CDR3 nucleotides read TGCGCCAGCAGCTCCCTCCCGACAGGGGCCAACTATGGCTACACCTTC. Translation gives CASSSLPTGANYGYTF.

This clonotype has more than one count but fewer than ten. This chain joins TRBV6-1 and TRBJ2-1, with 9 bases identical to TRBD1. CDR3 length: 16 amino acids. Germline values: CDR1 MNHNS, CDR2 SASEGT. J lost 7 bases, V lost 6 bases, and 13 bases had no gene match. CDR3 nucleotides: TGTGCCAGCAGGACCCCGGGACAGGGTCGGGTTAATGAGCAGTTCTTC. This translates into CASRTPGQGRVNEQFF.

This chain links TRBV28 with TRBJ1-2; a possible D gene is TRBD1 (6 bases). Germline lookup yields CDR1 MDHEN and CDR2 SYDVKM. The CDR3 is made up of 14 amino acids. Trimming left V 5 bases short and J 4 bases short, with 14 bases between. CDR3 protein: CASSPGTNGYGYTF. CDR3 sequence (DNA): TGTGCCAGCAGTCCCGGGACAAATGGCTATGGCTACACCTTC.

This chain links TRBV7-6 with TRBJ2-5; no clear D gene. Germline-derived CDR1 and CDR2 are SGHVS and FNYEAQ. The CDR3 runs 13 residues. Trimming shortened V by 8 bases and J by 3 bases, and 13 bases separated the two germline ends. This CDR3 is CASGPGFEETQYF. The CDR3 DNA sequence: TGTGCCAGCGGCCCAGGATTCGAAGAGACCCAGTACTTC.

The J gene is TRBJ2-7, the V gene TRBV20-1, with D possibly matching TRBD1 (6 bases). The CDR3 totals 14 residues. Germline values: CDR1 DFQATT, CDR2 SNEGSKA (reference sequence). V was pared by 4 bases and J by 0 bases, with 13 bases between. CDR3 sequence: CSAKQGSGSYEQYF. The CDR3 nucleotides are TGCAGTGCTAAACAGGGCTCGGGCTCCTACGAGCAGTACTTC.

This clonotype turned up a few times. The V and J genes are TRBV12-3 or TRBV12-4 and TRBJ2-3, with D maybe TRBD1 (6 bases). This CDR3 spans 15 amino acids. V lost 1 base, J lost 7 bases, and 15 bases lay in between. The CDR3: CASSLETGLEYTQYF. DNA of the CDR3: TGTGCCAGCAGTTTAGAGACAGGCCTAGAATATACGCAGTATTTT.